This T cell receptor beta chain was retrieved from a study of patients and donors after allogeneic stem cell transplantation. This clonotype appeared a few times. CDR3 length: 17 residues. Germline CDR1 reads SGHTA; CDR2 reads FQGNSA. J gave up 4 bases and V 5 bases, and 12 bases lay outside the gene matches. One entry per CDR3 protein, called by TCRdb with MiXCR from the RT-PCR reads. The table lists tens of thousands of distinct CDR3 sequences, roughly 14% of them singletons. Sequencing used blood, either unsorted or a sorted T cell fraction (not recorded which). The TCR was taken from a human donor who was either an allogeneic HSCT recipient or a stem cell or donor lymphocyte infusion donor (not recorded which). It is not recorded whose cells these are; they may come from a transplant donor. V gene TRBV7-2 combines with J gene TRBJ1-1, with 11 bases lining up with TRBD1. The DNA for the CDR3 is TGTGCCAGCAGCCGGGGACAGGGGGGACCGAGGTTCACTGAAGCTTTCTTT. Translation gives CASSRGQGGPRFTEAFF. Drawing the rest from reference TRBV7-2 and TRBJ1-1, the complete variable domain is GAGVSQSPSNKVTEKGKDVELRCDPISGHTALYWYRQSLGQGLEFLIYFQGNSAPDKSGLPSDRFSAERTGGSVSTLTIQRTQQEDSAVYLCASSRGQGGPRFTEAFFGQGTRLTVV.